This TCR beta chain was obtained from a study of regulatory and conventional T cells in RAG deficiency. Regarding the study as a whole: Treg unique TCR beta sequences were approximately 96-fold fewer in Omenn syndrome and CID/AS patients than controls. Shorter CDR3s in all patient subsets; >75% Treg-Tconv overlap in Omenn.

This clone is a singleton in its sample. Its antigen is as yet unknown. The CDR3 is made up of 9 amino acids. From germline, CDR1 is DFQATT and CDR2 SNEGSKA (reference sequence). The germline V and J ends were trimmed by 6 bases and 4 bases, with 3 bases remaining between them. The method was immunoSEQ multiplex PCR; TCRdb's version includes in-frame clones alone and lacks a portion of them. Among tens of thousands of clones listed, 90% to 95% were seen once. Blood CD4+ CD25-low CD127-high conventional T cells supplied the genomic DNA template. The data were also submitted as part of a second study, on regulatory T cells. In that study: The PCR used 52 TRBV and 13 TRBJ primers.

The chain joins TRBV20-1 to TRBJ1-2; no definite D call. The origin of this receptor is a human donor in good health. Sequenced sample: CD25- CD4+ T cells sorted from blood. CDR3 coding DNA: TGCAGTGCACTCTATGGCTACACCTTC. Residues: CSALYGYTF.